This T cell receptor (beta chain) was found in a study of molecular identifiers for immune sequencing clone quantification. The sorting of naive CD8 T cells used the CD8+CD4-CCR7+CD45RA+ phenotype. The CDR3 runs 15 residues. From germline, CDR1 is MNHEY and CDR2 SVGEGT. The V gene end was trimmed by 2 bases and the J gene end by 2 bases; junction bases not matched to a gene: 5. Whole-study results and caveats: Clones above 20 RNA copies held over 98% of effector molecules, under 1% in naive cells. Jurkat TCR RNA from one cell was spiked into fewer than 1.2 million naive cells, and it was reportedly detectable there.

TCRdb independently ran MiXCR on the PCR reads; one entry per CDR3 protein. The sample has approximately 550,000 distinct CDR3 sequences; about a quarter are singletons. A remark on this clonotype: Its target is unknown.

The specimen was naive CD8+ T cells from blood, with Jurkat cell RNA spiked in. Subset specified: FACS-sorted CD8+CD4-CCR7+CD45RA+ naive T cells. The receptor was derived from a human donor in good health. Some libraries in this study had Jurkat cell RNA spiked in. V and J are TRBV6-2 or TRBV6-3 and TRBJ2-7; 8 nucleotides line up with TRBD1. CDR3 region: CASSYPTDRAYEQYF. CDR3 in DNA: TGTGCCAGCAGTTACCCGACGGACAGGGCCTACGAGCAGTACTTC.